This is a list of T cell receptor beta chains from one sample in a study of beta chain features in type 1 diabetes. TCRdb's table, derived via immunoSEQ multiplex PCR, lists solely in-frame clones and lacks some. The sample records hundreds of thousands of clones, 14% being singletons. The specimen was naive CD4+ T cells from blood. These receptors all come from a man aged 30-40 years with type 1 diabetes. The CDR3 runs from the conserved cysteine through the conserved F or W. A D gene is named only where the DNA matches it firmly. Size values are once, few and many counts, or a class for expanded clones, and some rows have none.

>-|TRBD1|TRBV5-4|TRBJ2-5
TGTGCCAGCAGCTTGATGACAGGGGGTCAAGAGACCCAGTACTTC
CASSLMTGGQETQYF
>-|-|TRBV2|TRBJ1-4
TGTGCCAGCAGTGGTGAGGGTGAAAAACTGTTTTTT
CASSGEGEKLFF
>-|TRBD2|TRBV9|TRBJ2-1
TGTGCCAGCAGCGTAGGGTTACTAGCGGCCTACGGGGACAATGAGCAGTTCTTC
CASSVGLLAAYGDNEQFF
>-|-|TRBV27|TRBJ1-1
TGTGCCAGCAGTTTAAGGGAGGGATCCACTGAAGCTTTCTTT
CASSLREGSTEAFF
>few|-|TRBV9|TRBJ2-2
TGTGCCAGCAGCGTAGTAGGAATCGGGGGAGGAGCCACCGGGGAGCTGTTTTTT
CASSVVGIGGGATGELFF
>-|TRBD1|TRBV18|TRBJ1-1
TGTGCCAGCTCACCGACAGGGGGGAGGACTGAAGCTTTCTTT
CASSPTGGRTEAFF
>-|-|TRBV9|TRBJ2-1
TGTGCCAGCAGCGTAGAACAGGGCTATGAGCAGTTCTTC
CASSVEQGYEQFF
>few|TRBD1|TRBV5-1|TRBJ2-7
TGCGCCAGCAGAACGGGACAGAAGGTTTACGAGCAGTACTTC
CASRTGQKVYEQYF
>-|-|TRBV15|TRBJ2-1
TGTGCCACCAGCAGAGACAGCGCTGCCTACAATGAGCAGTTCTTC
CATSRDSAAYNEQFF
>-|TRBD2|TRBV9|TRBJ2-5
TGTGCCAGCAGCGGTCTAGCGGGAGGGGACCAAGAGACCCAGTACTTC
CASSGLAGGDQETQYF
>-|-|TRBV7-2|TRBJ1-2
TGTGCCAGCAGCTTAGCGGGGGGGAGTAGCTATGGCTACACCTTC
CASSLAGGSSYGYTF
>few|TRBD2|TRBV2|TRBJ2-1
TGTGCCAGCAGTGCTAGCGGGAGGACTAATGAGCAGTTCTTC
CASSASGRTNEQFF
>-|-|TRBV19|TRBJ1-5
TGTGCCAGTCGGGACACGTTAACCGTTAGCAATCAGCCCCAGCATTTT
CASRDTLTVSNQPQHF
>few|-|TRBV18|TRBJ1-3
TGTGCCAGCTCACACACAGACAGTTCTCCCGGAAACACCATATATTTT
CASSHTDSSPGNTIYF
>few|-|TRBV18|TRBJ2-1
TGTGCCAGCTCACCCGACAATGAGCAGTTCTTC
CASSPDNEQFF
>few|-|TRBV29-1|TRBJ2-5
TGCAGCGTTGAAGAGGAGGAGACCCAGTACTTC
CSVEEEETQYF